This entry features one T cell receptor beta chain sequence. The antigen is unknown. The PCR was carried out with 60 Vbeta primers and 13 Jbeta primers. Here immunoSEQ multiplex PCR was the method, and the copy in TCRdb shows in-frame clones only, minus some. Counted here are approximately 110,000 clones, 75% to 85% occurring once; the ten biggest clones make up roughly 3%. The record originates from a study of cytomegalovirus exposure and HLA in healthy donors. Study findings and constraints: A later analysis appeared to link common viral pathogens to several of the most significant clusters. Analyses of presence and absence presupposed an approximately uniform sequencing depth across donors.

Sequenced input: PBMCs. The source is a woman under 30 in good health and CMV-seropositive.

CDR3: CASSESPSARTYEQYF. The CDR3 DNA sequence: TGTGCCAGCAGTGAATCCCCGAGCGCCCGAACCTACGAGCAGTACTTC. The rearrangement uses TRBV25-1 and TRBJ2-7; D ambiguous. Germline CDR1 MGHDK, CDR2 SYGVNS. V lost 1 base, J lost 2 bases, and 15 bases lay in between. The CDR3 extends over 16 amino acids.